This T cell receptor beta chain was retrieved from a study of cytomegalovirus exposure and HLA in healthy donors (dated by TCRdb to about 2017). Background for the entire study: An earlier analysis of 587 of the donors reported roughly 300 Gb of sequence data and around 110 million unique TCR beta sequences obtained from around 170 million T cells. Around 300 gigabases of sequencing data and tens of millions of unique TCR sequences were included in an early release covering 550 to 650 HLA-typed donors. The genetic ancestry cluster associated with self-reported Caucasian donors included over 65% of the roughly 390 genotyped donors. The study aimed to test whether cataloging public T cell receptors could reveal signatures of past pathogen exposure. Using immunosequencing, the study profiled T cell repertoires from some 670 subjects and related those repertoires to cytomegalovirus serostatus. Besides the first cohort of approximately 670 subjects, a separate validation cohort made up of 120 different subjects was used. The study combined high-throughput TCR immunosequencing, statistical association of individual TCRs with disease status, and machine learning to predict cytomegalovirus infection status. A later analysis re-analyzed previously published TCR beta repertoires from about 600 donors and added high-resolution HLA genotyping to study TCR occurrence patterns. Rather than drawing on any new phenotypic data, the later analysis identified candidate immune exposures from TCR beta sequences and the way those sequences occurred across donors. An earlier analysis of around 640 of the donors used high-throughput TCR beta sequencing to judge whether each TCR beta V gene segment behaved as functional or pseudogenic. Donor age, sex, ethnicity and CMV serostatus were compiled alongside the repertoire data. In a later genetic analysis, genome-wide SNP genotypes for about three fifths of the roughly 670 donors were used, and that subset was treated as a discovery cohort. Every discovery cohort repertoire had been produced on one sequencing platform. HLA typing included class I and class II loci at four-digit resolution. The number of typed donors differed by locus: about 620-630 for A, B, C, DRB1 and DQB1; some 540 for DQA1; roughly 600 for DPA1; and roughly 490 for DPB1. Four or five DR-DQ haplotypes were handled as single units for association and clustering, since linkage in the cohort was strong. Across around 400 genotyped donors of the cohort, an average of roughly 250,000 unique TCR beta nucleotide sequences per donor were sequenced, and roughly 18% of those sequences were non-productive. General findings and caveats noted by the study authors: While some public TCRs were present in many individuals, most TCR sequences turned up only very rarely across donors. An association between a missense DCLRE1C variant and V-gene and J-gene trimming of TCR beta chains was found in a later genetic analysis and replicated in an independent cohort. In a later analysis, around 15,000 TCR beta sequences were associated with specific HLA alleles at a false discovery rate of 0.05. Because some donors lacked HLA typing at each locus, the association tests relied only on the typed subset. In a later analysis, HLA-associated TCR beta chains were found to be more clonally expanded and to have lower generation probabilities than equally common non-associated chains. According to a later analysis, TCR association rates differed among HLA loci, with DRB1 alleles showing the most associated TCRs and HLA-C alleles showing the fewest. It was suggested by the authors that the approach could potentially be generalized to other disease states and immunological phenotypes. Compared with the 666-donor mean, donors in an Asian-associated ancestry cluster had fewer N-insertions in productive TCRs, according to a later genetic analysis. Some IMGT-functional V segments, including TRBV6-2 and TRBV6-3, could not be told apart with the 87-base-pair reads, so those segments were excluded. A further reported finding was that TCR beta sequences accurately predicted the HLA-A and HLA-B alleles for most subjects in the first cohort. Correlated functional status among segregating V segments might reflect linkage disequilibrium, but an unknown experimental factor could not be ruled out. Several of the top co-occurrence clusters appeared to be linked to parvovirus B19, influenza, CMV and Epstein-Barr virus, according to a later analysis. Sequencing depth was assumed to be roughly uniform across donors in the presence/absence analyses, though that assumption may not hold. Assigning TCR associations to individual alleles was difficult when HLA alleles, especially DR and DQ, strongly co-occurred. Cytomegalovirus status was reported to be diagnosed by the classifier with high specificity and sensitivity in both the original and validation cohorts. A few of the identified cytomegalovirus-associated TCR beta chains were confirmed in vitro to be specific for cytomegalovirus antigens. For the cohort, immune exposure information was limited to CMV serostatus. A cluster of highly shared sequence variants was judged likely to be a technical artifact of the sequencing pipeline. Most CMV-associated TCR beta chains appeared to be HLA-restricted in a later analysis, and the HLA associations seemed to be driven largely by CMV exposure. In the study, about 150 TCR beta chains were listed as associated with cytomegalovirus. In an earlier analysis of 587 of the donors, most TCR beta V segments appeared in productive rearrangements about 87% or about 30% of the time, broadly matching IMGT annotations. The earlier analysis of 587 of the donors excluded some 15 rarely observed V segments, including chromosome 9 orphons, because counts were too low. In this cohort, only TCR beta chains were sequenced, and detectable features were limited by the absence of alpha or paired-chain data.

V and J lose 3 bases and 0 bases, and a span of 12 bases separates them. The germline V gene encodes CDR1 ENHRY and CDR2 SYGVKD. Reading from cysteine to phenylalanine, the CDR3 counts 16 amino acids. The kept DNA is CDR3 alone, 48 bases in frame from the first base. Points on this clone: Its antigen is unknown.

The cohort consisted of 600 to 750 healthy bone marrow donors. At the time of sampling, all cohort members were nominally healthy, though unrecorded immune exposures were likely present. The donor tested CMV seronegative, placing the donor among the 350 or so seronegative members of the cohort. A peripheral blood sample was provided by each donor, and peripheral blood mononuclear cells were used for TCR beta sequencing. Genomic DNA extraction from the blood cell samples was performed with the Qiagen DNeasy Blood Extraction Kit. Libraries were prepared through the immunoSEQ multiplex PCR assay. The multiplex PCR relied on a mix of 60 forward primers for TCR Vbeta segments and 13 reverse primers for TCR Jbeta segments. The CDR3 region of rearranged TCR beta genes was amplified from genomic DNA with a multiplex PCR assay. The Illumina HiSeq System was used to sequence the amplified TCR beta libraries as 87-base-pair reads. Per the authors' processing: Across the 700 or so repertoires, a later analysis counted roughly 77 million unique TCR beta chains, about 10 million of which were shared by at least two donors. To remove PCR and sequencing errors, raw reads were error-corrected and collapsed into unique sequences using a nearest-neighbor algorithm that merged closely related sequences. CDR3 sequences were aligned to IMGT reference sequences to assign V, D and J gene segments. For a sequence to be retained, a match of at least six nucleotides to both a V gene segment and a J gene segment was required. A rearrangement was called productive if the CDR3 had no stop codons and remained in frame with V and J, and every other rearrangement was called non-productive. Following IMGT convention, CDR3 was defined as the stretch from the second conserved V-encoded cysteine up to the conserved J-encoded phenylalanine. The earlier analysis of about 530 of the donors excluded any sequence lacking an unambiguous match to a single V gene segment. An earlier analysis of a few hundred of the donors called V segments functional above 56.7% productive rearrangements and segregating when the between-donor standard deviation exceeded 5%. A statistical classification framework was built to diagnose cytomegalovirus status from the catalog of TCR beta chain sequences. A later analysis assigned V and J genes by comparing TCR nucleotide sequences with IMGT/GENE-DB human TR gene sequences. In a later analysis, CDR3 sequences and most-parsimonious VDJ recombination scenarios were assigned using the TCRdist pipeline. In a later analysis, each TCR beta chain was defined by its CDR3 amino acid sequence together with its V-gene family, and reads without a unique V-gene family were excluded. A later analysis removed several hundred highly shared, low-generation-probability nucleotide sequences to deal with suspected cross-contamination and a sequencing artifact. In a later analysis, a clonal expansion index was calculated for each public chain from normalized within-repertoire ranks of inferred template counts. A later analysis computed generation probabilities with a VDJ recombination model fitted to out-of-frame rearrangements, and checked the results against IGoR. A later analysis scored TCR-TCR, TCR-HLA and TCR-CMV co-occurrence with hypergeometric tests, applying a repertoire-size bias correction to TCR pairs. In a later analysis, false discovery rates were estimated by permuting HLA or CMV assignments 20 times. A later analysis grouped co-occurring TCRs with DBSCAN, adding TCRdist sequence similarity when clustering within HLA-allele-positive subsets. Repertoires with fewer than 30,000 or more than 120,000 public chains were left out of co-occurrence clustering, as were four to six repertoires with anomalous nucleotide sharing. TCRdb took this table from immuneACCESS and kept in-frame rearrangements with V and J called. Such tables lack part of the clones; where checked against another copy, unresolved V genes explain under half of the gap, and the rest is unexplained. V and J calls and clone size are given by that table; D and trimming were obtained from the DNA. This sample's table contains 120,000 to 150,000 clones. Over 2% of the sample belongs to the ten largest clones.

The TCR comes from a woman aged 18-29 years in good health and CMV-seronegative. The sample comprised PBMCs. The rearrangement combines TRBV10-3 with TRBJ1-3; TRBD1 is perhaps the D gene, given 5 matching bases. The bases read TGTGCCATCAGTGAAAGACAGTCAAGCTCTGGAAACACCATATATTTT. Protein translation: CAISERQSSSGNTIYF.